The subject of this entry is one T cell receptor beta chain. Antigen: not known. The primer mix had 60 Vbeta and 13 Jbeta primers. Here immunoSEQ multiplex PCR was the method, and the copy in TCRdb shows in-frame clones only, minus some. The table includes roughly 140,000 clones, roughly 75% detected once. These data originate in a study of cytomegalovirus exposure and HLA in healthy donors. As for the study in general: The Caucasian-associated ancestry cluster held less than 85% of 398 genotyped donors. Study-level findings and limits: A later analysis revealed that TCR association rates differed between HLA loci, peaking at DRB1 and bottoming out at HLA-C. The majority of TCR sequences were rare, yet some public TCRs appeared in many donors.

The specimen was PBMCs. The TCR sequence derives from a young man in good health and CMV-seronegative.

The CDR3 bases are TGTGCTAGTGGCCCAAACTGGGGGCTCTACAATGAGCAGTTCTTC. It is translated as CASGPNWGLYNEQFF. J is TRBJ2-1 and V is TRBV12-5, with D possibly being TRBD1 (6 bases). Trimming took 6 bases from V and 3 from J, leaving 15 bases between them. Germline V gene data show CDR1 as LGHNT and CDR2 as FRNRAP. The CDR3 has 15 amino acids. The variable domain in full, completed from reference TRBV12-5 and TRBJ2-1, reads DARVTQTPRHKVTEMGQEVTMRCQPILGHNTVFWYRQTMMQGLELLAYFRNRAPLDDSGMPKDRFSAEMPDATLATLKIQPSEPRDSAVYFCASGPNWGLYNEQFFGPGTRLTVL.